Listed below are T cell receptor beta chains from one sample, sequenced in a study of shared clonotypes between healthy human individuals. Only in-frame clones appear in the TCRdb table, and some are missing; sequencing was by immunoSEQ multiplex PCR. The table has about 1.1 million clones, 75% to 85% seen once; the top ten hold 0.5% to 0.6%. Material: memory CD4+ T cells from PBMCs. The receptors originated from a man aged 18 to 35 in good health. Some clones in this sample may be carry-over from other donors' samples. CDR3s include the opening cysteine and the closing phenylalanine or tryptophan. D genes are given only for firm matches. Expanded clones are given a class, and other clones once, few, many or no size at all.

j_call: TRBJ2-2
v_call: TRBV7-3
clone_size: NA
d_call: NA
cdr3_nt: TGTGCCAGCAGCTTACAAGACCACACCGGGGAGCTGTTTTTT
cdr3_aa: CASSLQDHTGELFF

j_call: TRBJ1-1
v_call: TRBV7-9
clone_size: few
d_call: NA
cdr3_nt: TGTGCCAGCAGCCCAGGACAGTTGAACACTGAAGCTTTCTTT
cdr3_aa: CASSPGQLNTEAFF

j_call: TRBJ2-2
v_call: TRBV5-1
clone_size: once
d_call: TRBD1
cdr3_nt: TGCGCCAGCAGCTCGGGACAGGGATCCGGGGAGCTGTTTTTT
cdr3_aa: CASSSGQGSGELFF

j_call: TRBJ2-3
v_call: TRBV4-3
clone_size: NA
d_call: NA
cdr3_nt: TGCGCCAGCAGCCAAGACCCTAGCCGTTCCCAGTATTTT
cdr3_aa: CASSQDPSRSQYF

j_call: TRBJ1-5
v_call: TRBV27
clone_size: NA
d_call: NA
cdr3_nt: TGTGCCAGCAGTTTATCGCAGGGATGGCAGCCCCAGCATTTT
cdr3_aa: CASSLSQGWQPQHF

j_call: TRBJ2-1
v_call: TRBV9
clone_size: NA
d_call: TRBD2
cdr3_nt: TGTGCCAGCAGCTCGCCTCGGTCGGGACTAGCATCATACAATGAGCAGTTCTTC
cdr3_aa: CASSSPRSGLASYNEQFF

j_call: TRBJ1-5
v_call: TRBV19
clone_size: NA
d_call: NA
cdr3_nt: TGTGCCAGTAGTATTGGCGGATATAGCAATCAGCCCCAGCATTTT
cdr3_aa: CASSIGGYSNQPQHF

j_call: TRBJ2-1
v_call: TRBV7-3
clone_size: NA
d_call: NA
cdr3_nt: TGTGCCAGCAGCTTAATGTTTGGGATCGGAAATGAGCAGTTCTTC
cdr3_aa: CASSLMFGIGNEQFF

j_call: TRBJ2-1
v_call: TRBV28
clone_size: NA
d_call: NA
cdr3_nt: TGTGCCAGCAGCACAAGGTGGGAGCAGTTCTTC
cdr3_aa: CASSTRWEQFF

j_call: TRBJ2-3
v_call: TRBV2
clone_size: NA
d_call: NA
cdr3_nt: TGTGCCAGCAGGGGCGGGCGTCACACTGGCACAGATACGCAGTATTTT
cdr3_aa: CASRGGRHTGTDTQYF